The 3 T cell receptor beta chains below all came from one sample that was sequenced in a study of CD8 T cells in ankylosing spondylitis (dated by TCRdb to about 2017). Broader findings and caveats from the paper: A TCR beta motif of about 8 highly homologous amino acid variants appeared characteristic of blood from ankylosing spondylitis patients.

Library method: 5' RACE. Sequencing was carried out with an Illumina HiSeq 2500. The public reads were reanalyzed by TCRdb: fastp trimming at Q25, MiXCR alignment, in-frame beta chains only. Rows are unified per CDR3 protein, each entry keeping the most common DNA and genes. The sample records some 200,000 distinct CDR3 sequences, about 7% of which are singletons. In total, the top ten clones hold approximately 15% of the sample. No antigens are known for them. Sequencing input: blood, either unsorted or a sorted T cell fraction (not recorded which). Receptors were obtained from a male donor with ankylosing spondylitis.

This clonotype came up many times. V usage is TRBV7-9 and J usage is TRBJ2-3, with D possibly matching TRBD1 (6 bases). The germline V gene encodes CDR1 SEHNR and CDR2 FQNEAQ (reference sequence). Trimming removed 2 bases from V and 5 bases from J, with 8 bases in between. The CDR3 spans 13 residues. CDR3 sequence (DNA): TGTGCCAGCAGCTTACACAGGGAAGATACGCAGTATTTT. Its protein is CASSLHREDTQYF.

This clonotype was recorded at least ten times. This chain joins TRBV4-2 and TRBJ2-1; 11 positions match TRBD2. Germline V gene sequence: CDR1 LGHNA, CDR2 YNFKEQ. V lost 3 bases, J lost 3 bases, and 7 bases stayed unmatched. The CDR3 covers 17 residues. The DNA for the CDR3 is TGTGCCAGCAGCCAGGATCTAGCGGGAGGTTTCTACAATGAGCAGTTCTTC. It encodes CASSQDLAGGFYNEQFF.

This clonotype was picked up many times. The CDR3 nucleotides are TGCAGCGTGGAGGGACTAGCGGGACGTGAGCAGTTCTTC. It specifies CSVEGLAGREQFF. The chain has TRBV29-1 and TRBJ2-1; 13 bases line up with TRBD2. CDR1 SQVTM and CDR2 ANQGSEA come from the germline V gene. The V and J ends lost 6 bases and 9 bases, in that order; junction bases with no gene match: 5. There are 13 residues in the CDR3.